This paragraph covers one T cell receptor beta chain sequence. This clonotype occurred a few times. Its binding antigen is unknown. There are no base qualities to consult, and no much larger clone falls within one base. Trimming takes 2 bases from V and 5 bases from J, and the germline ends sit 10 bases apart. The CDR3 covers 13 residues, taking in both the cysteine and the phenylalanine. Just CDR3 DNA is preserved here, 39 bases in frame from base 1. The germline V gene gives CDR1 as SGHAT and CDR2 as FQNNGV. This sample stems from a study of vaccination and CD4 T cells after COVID-19 (dated by TCRdb to between 2021 and 2022). Regarding the complete study: Every convalescent patient had a positive nasal swab PCR test for SARS-CoV-2, with mild disease in 9 or 10 patients and severe disease in one. Six males and four females were included in the convalescent cohort, with two Hispanic individuals, seven Caucasians, two Asians and one multiracial person represented. Each participant got two doses of either the Pfizer-BioNTech BNT162b2 vaccine (n=8) or the Moderna mRNA-1273 vaccine (n=2). Post-COVID blood samples were collected from convalescent patients a median of about 92 days after diagnosis, with a range of roughly 35 to 180 days. The time from the second vaccine dose to post-vaccine blood sampling had a median of roughly 72 days and ranged from about 14 to 250 days. For stimulating the cultures, overlapping spike peptide pools were used, derived from SARS-CoV-2 as well as from the common cold coronaviruses HCoV-NL63, HCoV-OC43 and HCoV-229E. Control cultures received a CEFX viral epitope pool as the positive control, an HIV-1 Nef peptide pool as the negative control, or no peptide. In around nine COVID-19 convalescent patients and a few infection-naive healthy vaccine recipients, the spike-specific CD4+ TCR repertoire before mRNA vaccination was compared with the repertoire after mRNA vaccination.

Library preparation employed PCR. DNA from cultured CD4+ T cells underwent TCR sequencing with the Oncomine TCR Beta short-read assay at the Johns Hopkins FTIC core. The QIAamp micro DNA kit was used to extract genomic DNA from the cultured CD4+ T cells. Oncomine TCR Beta libraries from cultured CD4+ T cells were pooled using unique dual indexes and sequenced on an Illumina iSeq 100. In the original analysis: Non-productive sequences were removed, and CDR3s not starting with C, not ending with F or W, or shorter than 7 amino acids were discarded. The MANAFEST web application was used to identify antigen-specific clonotypes by comparing peptide-stimulated wells against reference wells and other culture wells. An FDR below 0.05, an odds ratio above 5, and a productive frequency above 0.1% in at least two of three replicate wells were required for clones to be considered positive. Clonotypes that were significantly expanded in both SARS-CoV-2 spike wells and at least one common cold coronavirus spike condition were defined as cross-reactive. CDR3 homology was assessed with Levenshtein distances (stringdist) and unrooted phylogenetic trees (ape) in R version 3.6.1. TCRdb trimmed public reads at Q25 via fastp, called clones via MiXCR and kept in-frame beta chains. When rows share a CDR3 protein, they turn into one entry using the most common DNA and genes. None of the V and J calls come from the authors' own analysis; TCRdb made them. This sample gives 15,000 to 25,000 distinct CDR3 sequences in total; approximately 50% of them show up just once. Around 16% of the sample comes from the top ten.

Overall study results and their limits: Although the median number of SARS-CoV-2-reactive clonotypes went up from some 23 after infection to 35 to 40 after vaccination, the increase was not significant. Only a relatively small number of convalescent patients were included in the study, and early timepoints following natural infection were not analyzed. Of the vaccine-specific clones in convalescent patients, 304 of 307, or nearly all, reacted only to SARS-CoV-2 spike and did not cross-react with common cold coronaviruses. Among convalescent patients, a median roughly 84% of the SARS-CoV-2-reactive clones seen after vaccination appeared only after vaccination, which suggests priming specific to the vaccine.

The treatment or condition label, as the study defines it: approximately 9-day PBMC culture with coronavirus spike peptide pools or control peptides (ViraFEST assay). The study used the ViraFEST assay, which expanded antigen-specific T cells with peptide pools and then identified expanded clonotypes by TCR sequencing. The convalescent patients' positive SARS-CoV-2 PCR tests were from March to December 2020, which was before the Alpha, Beta and Delta variants emerged in the United States. Over 1.5 million PBMCs per well were cultured in IMDM with roughly 5% human AB serum and 8 to 10 IU/ml IL-2, plus 10 ug/ml peptide pools. On days 3 and 7, half of the culture medium was replaced with fresh IL-2-containing medium. Once the cells had been in culture for around nine days, the EasySep CD4+ T cell isolation kit was used to isolate CD4+ T cells by negative selection. Ficoll-Paque Plus gradient centrifugation was used to isolate PBMCs from whole blood, and the isolated PBMCs were then either used fresh or cryopreserved at -140C. Each culture condition was generally run in triplicate wells.

This receptor was identified in a human donor who had recovered from COVID-19. The chain links TRBV11-2 with TRBJ2-7, and the D gene may be TRBD2, 5 bases matching. The sequenced sample consisted of CD4+ T cells from blood, cultured in vitro. The CDR3 protein: CASSLSPRDEQYF. The nucleotide sequence reads TGTGCCAGCAGCTTAAGTCCGAGGGACGAGCAGTACTTC.